The present entry profiles one T cell receptor beta chain with its context. Its specificity is not known. This sample is part of a study of T cells expressing NK-cell markers. Background on the study: Sorted CD3+CD56+NKG2C+, CD3+CD56+NKG2C- and CD3+CD56-NKG2C+ T cells provided the TCR beta repertoires.

TCRdb reprocessed the 5' RACE reads and stores each CDR3 protein as one record, lacking DNA. This repertoire includes about 540,000 distinct CDR3 sequences. The length of the CDR3 is 18 residues. The germline gives CDR1 SGHDT, CDR2 YYEEEE. Study results and limitations: Six or seven donors carried dominant NKG2C+ clonotypes that made up roughly 1.0-8% of their CD8+ T cells. Leadership of the CD3+CD56-NKG2C+ fraction also belonged to these clonotypes in several donors.

This sequence originates from a man younger than 35 in good health. What was sequenced was blood T cells: a sorted CD56 or NKG2C T cell subset, CD4+ or CD8+ T cells, or bulk PBMC T cells (not recorded which). This chain uses TRBV5-6 with TRBJ2-4; TCRdb returns TRBD2, unconfirmable since there is no DNA. CDR3 in amino acids: CASSLTHIAGGLIHIQYF.